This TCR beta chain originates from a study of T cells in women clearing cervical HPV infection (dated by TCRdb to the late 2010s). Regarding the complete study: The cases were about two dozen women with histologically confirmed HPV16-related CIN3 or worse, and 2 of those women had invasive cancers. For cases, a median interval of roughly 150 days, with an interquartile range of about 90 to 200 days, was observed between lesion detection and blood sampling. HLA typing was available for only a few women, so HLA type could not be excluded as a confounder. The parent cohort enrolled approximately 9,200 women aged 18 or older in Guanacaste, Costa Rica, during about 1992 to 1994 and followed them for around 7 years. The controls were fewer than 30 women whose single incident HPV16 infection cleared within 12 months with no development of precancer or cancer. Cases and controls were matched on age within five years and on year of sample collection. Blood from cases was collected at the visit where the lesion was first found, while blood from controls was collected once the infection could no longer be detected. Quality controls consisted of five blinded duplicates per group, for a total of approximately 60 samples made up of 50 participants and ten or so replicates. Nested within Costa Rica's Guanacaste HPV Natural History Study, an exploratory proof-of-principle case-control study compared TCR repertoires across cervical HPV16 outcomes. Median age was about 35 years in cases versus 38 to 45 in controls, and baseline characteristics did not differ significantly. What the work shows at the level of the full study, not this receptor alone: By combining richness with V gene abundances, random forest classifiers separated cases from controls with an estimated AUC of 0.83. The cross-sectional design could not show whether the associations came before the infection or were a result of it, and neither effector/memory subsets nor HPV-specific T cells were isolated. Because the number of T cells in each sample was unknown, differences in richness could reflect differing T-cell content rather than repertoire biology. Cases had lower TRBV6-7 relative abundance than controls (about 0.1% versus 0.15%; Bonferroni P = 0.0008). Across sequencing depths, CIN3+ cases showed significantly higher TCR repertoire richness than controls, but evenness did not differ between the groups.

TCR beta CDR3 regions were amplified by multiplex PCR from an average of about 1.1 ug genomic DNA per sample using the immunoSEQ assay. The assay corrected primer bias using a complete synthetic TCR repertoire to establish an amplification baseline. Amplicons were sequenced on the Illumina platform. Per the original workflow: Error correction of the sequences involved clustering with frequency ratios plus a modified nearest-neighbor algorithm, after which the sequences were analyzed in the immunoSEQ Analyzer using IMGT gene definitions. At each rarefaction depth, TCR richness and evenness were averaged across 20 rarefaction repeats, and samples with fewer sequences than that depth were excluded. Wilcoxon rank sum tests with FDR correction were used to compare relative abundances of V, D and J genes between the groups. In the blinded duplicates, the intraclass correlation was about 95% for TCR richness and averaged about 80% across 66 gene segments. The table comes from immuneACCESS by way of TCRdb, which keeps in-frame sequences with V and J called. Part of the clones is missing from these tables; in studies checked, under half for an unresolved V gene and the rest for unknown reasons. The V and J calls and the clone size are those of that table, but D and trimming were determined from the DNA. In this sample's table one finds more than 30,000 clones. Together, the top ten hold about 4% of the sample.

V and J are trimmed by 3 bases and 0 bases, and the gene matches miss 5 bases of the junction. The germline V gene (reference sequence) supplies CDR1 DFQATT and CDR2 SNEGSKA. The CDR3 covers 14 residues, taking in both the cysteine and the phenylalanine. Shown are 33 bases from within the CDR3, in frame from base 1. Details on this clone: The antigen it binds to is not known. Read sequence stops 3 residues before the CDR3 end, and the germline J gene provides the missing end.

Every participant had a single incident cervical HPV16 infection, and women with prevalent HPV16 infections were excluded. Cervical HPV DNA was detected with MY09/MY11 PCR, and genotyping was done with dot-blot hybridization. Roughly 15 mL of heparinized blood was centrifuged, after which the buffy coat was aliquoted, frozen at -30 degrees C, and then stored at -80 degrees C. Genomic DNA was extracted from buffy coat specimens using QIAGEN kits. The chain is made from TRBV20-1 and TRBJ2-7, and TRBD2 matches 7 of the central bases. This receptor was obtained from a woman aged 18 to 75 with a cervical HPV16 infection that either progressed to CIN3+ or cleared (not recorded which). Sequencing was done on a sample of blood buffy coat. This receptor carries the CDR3 CSARVSSGSYEQYF. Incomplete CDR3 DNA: TGCAGTGCTAGGGTTTCTAGCGGCTCCTACGAG.